The rows below give T cell receptor beta chains drawn from one sample of a study of CD8 T cells in Susac syndrome. From the immunoSEQ multiplex PCR reads, TCRdb called clonotypes with MiXCR, one entry per CDR3 protein. The table has about 130,000 distinct CDR3 sequences, over 90% seen once. Sequenced material: CD8+ T cells from PBMCs. The receptor set was obtained from a human donor with multiple sclerosis. CDR3s include the opening cysteine and the closing phenylalanine or tryptophan. A D gene is named only where the DNA matches it firmly.

j_gene	d_gene	v_gene	CDR3aa	CDR3nt
TRBJ2-2	TRBD2	TRBV9	CASSLAGTSGRNTGELFF	TGTGCCAGCAGTTTAGCCGGGACTAGCGGGAGGAACACCGGGGAGCTGTTTTTT
TRBJ2-6	TRBD1	TRBV13	CASSARDRSSGANVLTF	TGTGCCAGCAGCGCCCGGGACAGGAGCTCTGGGGCCAACGTCCTGACTTTC
TRBJ1-2	NA	TRBV7-8	CASSLAGRARYGYTF	TGTGCCAGCAGCTTAGCGGGGAGGGCCCGCTATGGCTACACCTTC
TRBJ1-2	NA	TRBV5-4	CASSRGANYGYTF	TGTGCCAGCAGCCGAGGGGCTAACTATGGCTACACCTTC
TRBJ1-1	TRBD1	TRBV5-1	CASSGYQGADTEAFF	TGCGCCAGCAGCGGATACCAGGGGGCGGACACTGAAGCTTTCTTT
TRBJ2-1	NA	TRBV13	CASSLEGDSYNERFF	TGTGCCAGCAGCTTAGAAGGGGACTCCTACAATGAGCGTTTCTTC
TRBJ2-1	NA	TRBV5-1	CASSYAPTSEQFF	TGCGCCAGCAGCTATGCCCCGACCAGCGAGCAGTTCTTC
TRBJ1-6	NA	TRBV7-9	CASTPAGDEDSPLHF	TGTGCCAGCACCCCGGCCGGGGACGAAGATTCACCCCTCCACTTT
TRBJ1-1	TRBD1	TRBV4-1	CASSQERGPGTEAFF	TGCGCCAGCAGCCAAGAAAGGGGGCCGGGCACTGAAGCTTTCTTT
TRBJ1-2	NA	TRBV15	CATASGRTFYGYTF	TGTGCCACCGCGTCGGGGCGCACCTTCTATGGCTACACCTTC
TRBJ2-3	NA	TRBV20-1	CSARDRHRFSADTQYF	TGCAGTGCTAGAGATAGACATCGTTTTTCGGCAGATACGCAGTATTTT
TRBJ2-5	TRBD2	TRBV6-5	CASSYGLAAQETQYF	TGTGCCAGCAGTTACGGGCTAGCGGCGCAAGAGACCCAGTACTTC